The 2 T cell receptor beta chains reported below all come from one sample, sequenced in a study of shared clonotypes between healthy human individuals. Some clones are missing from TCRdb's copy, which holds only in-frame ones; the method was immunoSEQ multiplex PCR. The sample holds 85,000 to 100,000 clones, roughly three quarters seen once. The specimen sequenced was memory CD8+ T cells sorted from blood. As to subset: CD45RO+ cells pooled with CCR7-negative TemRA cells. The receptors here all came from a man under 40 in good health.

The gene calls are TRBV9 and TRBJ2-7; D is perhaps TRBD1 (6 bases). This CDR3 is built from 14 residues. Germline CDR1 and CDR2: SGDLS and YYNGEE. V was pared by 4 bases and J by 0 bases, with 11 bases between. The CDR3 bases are TGTGCCAGCAGCACCGGGACACCCTCCTACGAGCAGTACTTC. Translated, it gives CASSTGTPSYEQYF. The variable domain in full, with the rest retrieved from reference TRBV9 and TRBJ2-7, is DSGVTQTPKHLITATGQRVTLRCSPRSGDLSVYWYQQSLDQGLQFLIQYYNGEERAKGNILERFSAQQFPDLHSELNLSSLELGDSALYFCASSTGTPSYEQYFGPGTRLTVT.

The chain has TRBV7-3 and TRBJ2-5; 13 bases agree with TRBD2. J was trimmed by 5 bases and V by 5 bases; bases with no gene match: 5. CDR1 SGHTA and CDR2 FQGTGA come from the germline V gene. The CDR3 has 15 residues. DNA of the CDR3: TGTGCCAGCAGCCCGACTAGCGGGAGGAGGGAGACCCAGTACTTC. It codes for CASSPTSGRRETQYF.